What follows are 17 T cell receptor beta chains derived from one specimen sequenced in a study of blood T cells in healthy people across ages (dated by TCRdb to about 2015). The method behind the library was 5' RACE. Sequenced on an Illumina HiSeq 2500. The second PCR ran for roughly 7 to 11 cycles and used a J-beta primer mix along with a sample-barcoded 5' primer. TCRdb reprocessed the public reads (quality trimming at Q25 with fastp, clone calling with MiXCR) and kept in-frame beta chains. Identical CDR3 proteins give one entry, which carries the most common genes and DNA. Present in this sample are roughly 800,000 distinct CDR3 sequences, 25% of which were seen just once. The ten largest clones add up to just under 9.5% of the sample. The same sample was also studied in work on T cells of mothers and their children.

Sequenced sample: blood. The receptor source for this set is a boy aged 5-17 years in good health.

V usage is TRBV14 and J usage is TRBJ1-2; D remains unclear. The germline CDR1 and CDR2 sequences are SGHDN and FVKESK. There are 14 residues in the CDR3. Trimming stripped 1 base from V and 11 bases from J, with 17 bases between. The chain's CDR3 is CASSQVGQDPGYTF. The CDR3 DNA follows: TGTGCCAGCAGCCAAGTCGGGCAGGATCCCGGATACACCTTC.

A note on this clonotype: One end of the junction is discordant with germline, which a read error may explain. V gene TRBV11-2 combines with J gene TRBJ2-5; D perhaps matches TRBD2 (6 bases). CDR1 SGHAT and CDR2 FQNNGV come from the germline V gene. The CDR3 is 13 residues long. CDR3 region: CASSSGEIEAQYF. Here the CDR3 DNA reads TGTGCCAGCAGCTCGGGGGAAATAGAGGCCCAGTACTTC. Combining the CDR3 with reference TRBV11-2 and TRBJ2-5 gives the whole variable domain EAGVAQSPRYKIIEKRQSVAFWCNPISGHATLYWYQQILGQGPKLLIQFQNNGVVDDSQLPKDRFSAERLKGVDSTLKIQPAKLEDSAVYLCASSSGEIEAQYFGPGTRLLVL.

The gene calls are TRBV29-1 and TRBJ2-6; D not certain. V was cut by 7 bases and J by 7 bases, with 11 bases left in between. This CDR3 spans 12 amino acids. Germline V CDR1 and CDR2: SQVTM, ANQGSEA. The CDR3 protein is CSAPIGANVLTF. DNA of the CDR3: TGCAGCGCTCCCATCGGAGCCAACGTCCTGACTTTC.

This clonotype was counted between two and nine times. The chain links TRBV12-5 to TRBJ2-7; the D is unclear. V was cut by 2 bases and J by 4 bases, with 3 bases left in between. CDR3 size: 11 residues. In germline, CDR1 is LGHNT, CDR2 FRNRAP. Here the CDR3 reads CASGLQYEQYF. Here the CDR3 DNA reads TGTGCTAGTGGTTTGCAATACGAGCAGTACTTC.

The CDR3 reads CASSFRRDSTWHEQFF. The CDR3 nucleotides are TGTGCCAGCAGCTTTCGACGGGACTCAACCTGGCATGAGCAGTTCTTC. The chain links TRBV7-9 to TRBJ2-1; a weak D match, TRBD2 (6 bases). Trimming took 3 bases from V and 8 from J, leaving 20 bases between them. The CDR3 contains 16 residues. Per the germline V gene, CDR1 is SEHNR and CDR2 is FQNEAQ (reference sequence).

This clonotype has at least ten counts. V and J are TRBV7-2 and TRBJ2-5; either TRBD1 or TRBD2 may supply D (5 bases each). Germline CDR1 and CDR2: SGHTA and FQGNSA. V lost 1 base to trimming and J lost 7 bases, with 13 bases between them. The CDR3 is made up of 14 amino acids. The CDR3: CASSLVRGEGTQYF. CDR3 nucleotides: TGTGCCAGCAGCTTAGTAAGAGGGGAAGGGACCCAGTACTTC.

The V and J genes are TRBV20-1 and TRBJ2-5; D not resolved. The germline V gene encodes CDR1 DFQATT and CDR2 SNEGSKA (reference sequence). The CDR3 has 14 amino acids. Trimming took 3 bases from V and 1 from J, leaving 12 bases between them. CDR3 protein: CSASILNFQETQYF. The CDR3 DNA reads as TGCAGTGCTAGTATTTTGAACTTCCAAGAGACCCAGTACTTC.

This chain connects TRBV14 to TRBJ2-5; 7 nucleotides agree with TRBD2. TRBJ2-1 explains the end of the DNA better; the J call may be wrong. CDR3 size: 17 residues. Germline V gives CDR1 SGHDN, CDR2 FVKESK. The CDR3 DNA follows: TGTGCCAGCAGCCAAGAGGGCATAGGACTAGGGCCGCATGAGCAGTTCTTC. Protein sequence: CASSQEGIGLGPHEQFF.

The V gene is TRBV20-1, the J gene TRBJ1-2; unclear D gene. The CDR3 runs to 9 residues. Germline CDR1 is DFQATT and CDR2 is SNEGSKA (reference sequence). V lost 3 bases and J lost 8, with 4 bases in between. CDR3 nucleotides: TGCAGTGCTAGGGGCGGCTACACCTTC. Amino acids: CSARGGYTF.

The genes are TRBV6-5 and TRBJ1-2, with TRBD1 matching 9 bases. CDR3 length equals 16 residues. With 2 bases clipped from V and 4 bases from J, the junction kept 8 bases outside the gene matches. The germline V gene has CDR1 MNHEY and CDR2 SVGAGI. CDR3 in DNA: TGTGCCAGCAGTTACACGCGGACAGGGGAGTCCTATGGCTACACCTTC. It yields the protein CASSYTRTGESYGYTF.

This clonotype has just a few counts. In DNA form, the CDR3 reads TGTGCCAGCAGTGAAGCGACCGCCCATTCACCCCTCCACTTT. Its translation is CASSEATAHSPLHF. The chain carries TRBV2 and TRBJ1-6; D gene unclear. With 0 bases removed from V and 8 bases from J, the gap between germline ends came to 8 bases. Germline CDR1 is SNHLY and CDR2 is FYNNEI. The CDR3 has 14 amino acids.

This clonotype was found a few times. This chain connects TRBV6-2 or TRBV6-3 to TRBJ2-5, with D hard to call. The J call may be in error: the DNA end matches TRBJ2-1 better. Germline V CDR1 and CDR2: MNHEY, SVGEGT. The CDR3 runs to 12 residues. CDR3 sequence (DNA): TGTGCCAGCAGTTACATAACGAGTGAGCAGTTCTTC. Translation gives CASSYITSEQFF.

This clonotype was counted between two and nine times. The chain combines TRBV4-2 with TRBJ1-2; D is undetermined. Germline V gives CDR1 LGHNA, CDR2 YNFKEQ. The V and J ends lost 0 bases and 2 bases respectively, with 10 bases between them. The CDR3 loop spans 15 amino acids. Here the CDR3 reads CASSQDKGSNYGYTF. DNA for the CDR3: TGTGCCAGCAGCCAAGATAAAGGGTCCAACTATGGCTACACCTTC.

CDR3: CASSALNSPLHF. DNA for the CDR3: TGTGCCAGTTCGGCCCTAAATTCACCCCTCCACTTT. The chain recombines TRBV28 with TRBJ1-6; D is undetermined. V was cut by 9 bases and J by 7 bases, with 10 bases left in between. Germline loops: CDR1 MDHEN, CDR2 SYDVKM. This CDR3 has 12 residues. The variable domain in full, completed from reference TRBV28 and TRBJ1-6, reads DVKVTQSSRYLVKRTGEKVFLECVQDMDHENMFWYRQDPGLGLRLIYFSYDVKMKEKGDIPEGYSVSREKKERFSLILESASTNQTSMYLCASSALNSPLHFGNGTRLTVT.

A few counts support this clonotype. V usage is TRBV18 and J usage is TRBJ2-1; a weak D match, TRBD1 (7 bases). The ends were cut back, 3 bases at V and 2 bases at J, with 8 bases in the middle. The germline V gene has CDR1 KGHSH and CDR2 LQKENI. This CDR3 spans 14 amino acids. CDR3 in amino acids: CASSPRGAYNEQFF. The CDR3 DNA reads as TGTGCCAGCTCACCCAGGGGGGCCTACAATGAGCAGTTCTTC.

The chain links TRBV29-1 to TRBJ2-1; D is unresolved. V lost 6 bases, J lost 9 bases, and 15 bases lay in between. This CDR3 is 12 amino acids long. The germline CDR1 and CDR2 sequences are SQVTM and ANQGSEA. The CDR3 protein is CSVDTSFGEQFF. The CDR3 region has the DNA TGCAGCGTCGACACGTCATTCGGTGAGCAGTTCTTC.

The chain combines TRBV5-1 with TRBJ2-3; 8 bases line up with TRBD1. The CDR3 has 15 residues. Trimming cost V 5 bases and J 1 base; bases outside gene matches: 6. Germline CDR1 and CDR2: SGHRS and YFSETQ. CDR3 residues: CASRIQGAGTDTQYF. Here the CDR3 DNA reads TGCGCCAGCAGAATCCAGGGGGCGGGCACAGATACGCAGTATTTT.